Following are 2 T cell receptor beta chains from one sample sequenced in a study of blood T cell repertoires in COVID-19. Sequenced by immunoSEQ multiplex PCR; TCRdb stores in-frame clones only, minus some. Among approximately 100,000 clones listed, approximately 85% were seen once. Sample: peripheral blood. These receptors were obtained from a human donor in a cohort sampled during active COVID-19.

In its sample, this clone was seen a few times. The J gene is TRBJ2-7, the V gene TRBV18; TRBD1 aligns across 8 bases. Looked up from germline, CDR1 is KGHSH and CDR2 is LQKENI. The CDR3 extends over 15 amino acids. Trimming cost V 2 bases and J 1 base; bases outside gene matches: 4. CDR3 protein: CASSPMGTGSYEQYF. In DNA form, the CDR3 reads TGTGCCAGCTCACCAATGGGGACAGGTTCCTACGAGCAGTACTTC.

The chain is built from TRBV7-9 and TRBJ1-2, with D perhaps matching TRBD1 (6 bases). The CDR3 has 14 residues. Trimming cost V 4 bases and J 4 bases, with 13 bases left between them. CDR1 SEHNR and CDR2 FQNEAQ come from the germline V gene (reference sequence). The DNA of the CDR3 is TGTGCCAGCAGCTCACAGGGTATCGGCTATGGCTACACCTTC. Amino acids: CASSSQGIGYGYTF.